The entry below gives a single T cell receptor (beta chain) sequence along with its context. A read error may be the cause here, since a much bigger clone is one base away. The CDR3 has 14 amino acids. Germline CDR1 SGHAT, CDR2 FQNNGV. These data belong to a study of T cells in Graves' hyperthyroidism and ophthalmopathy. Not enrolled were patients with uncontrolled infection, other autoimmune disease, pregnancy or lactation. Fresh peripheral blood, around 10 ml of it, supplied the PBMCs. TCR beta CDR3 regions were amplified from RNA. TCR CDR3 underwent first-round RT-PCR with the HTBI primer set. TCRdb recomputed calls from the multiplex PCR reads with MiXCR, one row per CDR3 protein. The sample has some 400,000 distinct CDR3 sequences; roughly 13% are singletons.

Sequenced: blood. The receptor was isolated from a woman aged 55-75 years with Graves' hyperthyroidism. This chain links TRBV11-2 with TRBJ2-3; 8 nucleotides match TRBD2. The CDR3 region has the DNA TGTGCCAGCAGCCGGGGACTAGAGACAGATGCGCAGTATTTT. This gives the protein CASSRGLETDAQYF.